What follows is one T cell receptor (beta chain) and its context. Germline is not matched at one junction end, which may reflect a read error. Ophthalmopathy cases scored 3 or more on the Clinical Activity Score and 4 or more on NOSPECS grade, with duration below 3 months. Orbital computed tomography and thyroid ultrasound, together with serum TRAb and thyroxine and clinical symptoms, were used for diagnoses. This entry is derived from a study of T cells in Graves' hyperthyroidism and ophthalmopathy. CDR1 is MNHEY and CDR2 is SVGAGI in the germline V gene. The CDR3 has 16 amino acids. RNA transcripts were the template for amplifying TCR beta CDR3 regions. Using the HTBI primer set, a first-round RT-PCR was run on the TCR CDR3. Via MiXCR, TCRdb re-called the multiplex PCR reads, giving one row per CDR3 protein. The table shows fewer than 650,000 distinct CDR3 sequences, with roughly 14% occurring only once.

Sample: blood. This chain links TRBV6-5 with TRBJ2-7; D is possibly TRBD1 (6 bases). The receptor's source is a woman in her thirties or forties with Graves' ophthalmopathy. The CDR3 protein is CASGYSMWDINYEQYF. CDR3 sequence (DNA): TGTGCCAGCGGTTATTCGATGTGGGACATAAACTACGAGCAGTACTTC.